Presented here are 20 T cell receptor beta chains from one specimen sequenced in a study of PD-L1 blockade in urothelial cancer (dated by TCRdb to 2016 to 2017). The sample's time point label, in plain terms: pretreatment peripheral blood. The library was obtained by the immunoSEQ multiplex PCR assay. The clones in this table, taken by TCRdb from immuneACCESS, are in-frame only. Not every clone is retained; where verified, under half of the shortfall comes from an unresolved V gene, and the cause of the rest is unknown. The sample table shows tens of thousands of clones, and roughly 80% are seen once. The ten largest clones represent 5% to 7% of the sample. Specimen: PBMCs, collected around atezolizumab (anti-PD-L1) treatment. These receptors were collected from a man in his 70s with urothelial cancer.

V gene TRBV27 combines with J gene TRBJ2-3, with TRBD1 as a possible D gene (5 bases). This CDR3 region has 11 residues. The V end lost 6 bases, the J end lost 4 bases, and 5 bases lay between the germline ends. The germline CDR1 and CDR2 sequences are MNHEY and SMNVEV (reference sequence). CDR3 loop: CASRQADTQYF. In DNA, the CDR3 is TGTGCCAGCAGACAGGCAGATACGCAGTATTTT.

V is TRBV27 and J is TRBJ2-7; 12 nucleotides line up with TRBD1. V lost 6 bases and J lost 7; bases outside the gene matches: 7. This CDR3 is 14 amino acids long. Germline V CDR1 and CDR2: MNHEY, SMNVEV (reference sequence). CDR3 coding DNA: TGTGCCAGCAGAGTGGGACAGGGGGCGCAGGAGCAGTACTTC. It codes for CASRVGQGAQEQYF.

The chain combines TRBV29-1 with TRBJ1-4, with a weak D call TRBD1 (6 bases). The ends were cut back, 5 bases at V and 7 bases at J, with 17 bases in the middle. Looked up from germline, CDR1 is SQVTM and CDR2 is ANQGSEA. The CDR3 totals 14 residues. The CDR3 bases are TGCAGCGTTAAACAGTCACAAGGGGGTGAAAAACTGTTTTTT. This gives the protein CSVKQSQGGEKLFF. The whole variable domain, filled in from reference TRBV29-1 and TRBJ1-4, reads SAVISQKPSRDICQRGTSLTIQCQVDSQVTMMFWYRQQPGQSLTLIATANQGSEATYESGFVIDKFPISRPNLTFSTLTVSNMSPEDSSIYLCSVKQSQGGEKLFFGSGTQLSVL.

V is TRBV5-1 and J is TRBJ2-2; TRBD2 aligns across 10 bases. The CDR3 has 17 amino acids. Germline V CDR1 and CDR2: SGHRS, YFSETQ. With 4 bases clipped from V and 5 bases from J, the junction kept 11 bases outside the gene matches. CDR3 nucleotides: TGCGCCAGCAGCCATTCCAGCGGGGGGGCACTAACCGGGGAGCTGTTTTTT. It is translated as CASSHSSGGALTGELFF.

This clone was picked up a small number of times. This chain connects TRBV6-6 to TRBJ1-6; 8 bases fit TRBD1. This CDR3 has 16 amino acids. J gave up 10 bases and V 2 bases, and 10 bases lay outside the gene matches. Looked up from germline, CDR1 is MNHNY and CDR2 is SVGAGI (reference sequence). CDR3 loop: CASSYGQGQVGSPLHF. CDR3 nucleotides: TGTGCCAGCAGTTACGGACAGGGACAAGTAGGCTCACCCCTCCACTTT.

The chain has TRBV5-1 and TRBJ2-5; TRBD1 is a possible D gene (6 bases). The CDR3 covers 15 residues. CDR1 and CDR2 (germline): SGHRS, YFSETQ. Between the trimmed V and J ends, which lost 0 bases and 3 bases, there was a span of 12 bases. This chain's CDR3 is CASSLGNRVEETQYF. The CDR3 DNA sequence: TGCGCCAGCAGCTTGGGGAACAGGGTGGAAGAGACCCAGTACTTC.

CDR3 amino acids: CASSASGGHQPQHF. DNA for the CDR3: TGTGCCAGCAGTGCATCAGGGGGCCATCAGCCCCAGCATTTT. J is TRBJ1-5 and V is TRBV6-5, with TRBD1 matching over 8 bases. The CDR3 totals 14 residues. CDR1 MNHEY and CDR2 SVGAGI come from the germline V gene. Trimming at V came to 5 bases and at J to 5 bases, leaving 5 bases not matched to a gene.

V gene TRBV30 combines with J gene TRBJ2-1, with 10 bases lining up with TRBD2. The CDR3 contains 13 residues. Germline CDR1 GTSNPN, CDR2 SVGIG (reference sequence). CDR3 amino acids: CSRLSGRFNEQFF. The DNA for the CDR3 is TGTTCCCGTCTTAGCGGGAGGTTTAATGAGCAGTTCTTC. The whole variable domain, filled in from reference TRBV30 and TRBJ2-1, reads SQTIHQWPATLVQPVGSPLSLECTVEGTSNPNLYWYRQAAGRGLQLLFYSVGIGQISSEVPQNLSASRPQDRQFILSSKKLLLSDSGFYLCSRLSGRFNEQFFGPGTRLTVL.

The V and J genes are TRBV29-1 and TRBJ1-1, with D possibly TRBD1 on 5 matching bases. This CDR3 is built from 12 residues. CDR1 SQVTM and CDR2 ANQGSEA come from the germline V gene. The V end lost 5 bases, the J end lost 6 bases, and 13 bases lay between the germline ends. CDR3 nucleotides: TGCAGCGTTTTGGAAGGGGAGGCTGAAGCTTTCTTT. As protein: CSVLEGEAEAFF. The full variable domain, with the rest looked up from reference TRBV29-1 and TRBJ1-1, is SAVISQKPSRDICQRGTSLTIQCQVDSQVTMMFWYRQQPGQSLTLIATANQGSEATYESGFVIDKFPISRPNLTFSTLTVSNMSPEDSSIYLCSVLEGEAEAFFGQGTRLTVV.

The chain uses TRBV7-2 and TRBJ2-5; the D gene is possibly TRBD2 (7 bases). CDR1 is SGHTA and CDR2 is FQGNSA in the germline V gene. Trimming pared 4 bases from V and 3 bases from J, leaving 15 bases between. The CDR3 is 15 amino acids. The DNA of the CDR3 is TGTGCCAGCAGCTCTCAGGCGGGGGCCGAAGAGACCCAGTACTTC. Its protein is CASSSQAGAEETQYF.

This chain joins TRBV27 and TRBJ1-4, with 10 bases aligning to TRBD1. Germline assignment: CDR1 MNHEY and CDR2 SMNVEV (reference sequence). This CDR3 contains 14 residues. V was clipped by 4 bases and J by 8 bases; unmatched bases: 4. CDR3 in amino acids: CASSSTGGVEKLFF. The CDR3, as DNA: TGTGCCAGCAGTTCGACAGGGGGCGTGGAAAAACTGTTTTTT.

The gene calls are TRBV2 and TRBJ1-2; 9 bases are a match to TRBD1. V gave up 5 bases and J gave up 8 bases; unmatched junction bases: 18. The CDR3 consists of 17 residues. Germline CDR1 is SNHLY and CDR2 is FYNNEI. CDR3 in amino acids: CASSNPNRDRDLGGYTF. The CDR3 coding sequence is TGTGCCAGCAGTAACCCGAACCGGGACAGGGATCTAGGGGGCTACACCTTC.

The CDR3: CASSLAVGGGDIQYF. The CDR3 DNA reads TGTGCCAGCAGCTTAGCGGTAGGGGGTGGGGACATTCAGTACTTC. The chain recombines TRBV7-8 with TRBJ2-4, with D perhaps matching TRBD1 (6 bases). CDR1 is SGHVS, CDR2 FQNEAQ, per germline. CDR3 length: 15 amino acids. Deletions cut 0 bases from V and 8 bases from J, with 14 bases between.

The chain uses TRBV5-4 and TRBJ1-1; 8 bases map to TRBD1. This CDR3 has 14 amino acids. V shed 0 bases, J shed 5 bases, and the junction held 3 bases outside the gene matches. Germline values: CDR1 SGHNT, CDR2 YYREEE (reference sequence). The CDR3 spells CASSLGGQGTEAFF. The CDR3 DNA sequence: TGTGCCAGCAGCTTGGGAGGACAGGGAACTGAAGCTTTCTTT.

The chain recombines TRBV4-1 with TRBJ2-7; TRBD2 might be the D (6 bases). Germline-derived CDR1 and CDR2 are MGHRA and YSYEKL. The CDR3 consists of 16 residues. Trimming pared 0 bases from V and 3 bases from J, leaving 15 bases between. The CDR3 spells CASSQEATAGLYEQYF. The CDR3 DNA reads as TGCGCCAGCAGCCAAGAGGCGACAGCGGGCCTCTACGAGCAGTACTTC.

The chain carries TRBV2 and TRBJ2-2; a weak D match, TRBD1 (6 bases). This CDR3 is built from 14 residues. The V and J ends lost 9 bases and 3 bases respectively, with 14 bases between them. CDR1 and CDR2 from the germline V gene are SNHLY and FYNNEI. The DNA of the CDR3 is TGTGCCAGTACCACAGGGAGCTACACCGGGGAGCTGTTTTTT. The encoded protein is CASTTGSYTGELFF.

This chain links TRBV9 with TRBJ2-5, with 7 bases matching TRBD2. Losses at the gene ends were 0 bases for V and 4 bases for J; bases not matched to a gene: 6. The CDR3 is 15 amino acids. Germline V gene data show CDR1 as SGDLS and CDR2 as YYNGEE. The CDR3 nucleotides read TGTGCCAGCAGCGTAGGCGGGGGTCTTGGAGAGACCCAGTACTTC. Protein sequence: CASSVGGGLGETQYF.

The rearrangement joins TRBV18 to TRBJ2-7; D not resolved. The germline V gene has CDR1 KGHSH and CDR2 LQKENI. The CDR3 runs to 14 residues. V was trimmed by 0 bases and J by 0 bases, leaving 6 bases between them. The CDR3 protein is CASSPPSLSYEQYF. In nucleotides, the CDR3 is TGTGCCAGCTCACCACCTAGTCTCTCCTACGAGCAGTACTTC.

This chain joins TRBV2 and TRBJ1-5; 10 bases fit TRBD1. J was trimmed by 7 bases and V by 4 bases; bases with no gene match: 4. The CDR3 contains 14 residues. CDR1 is SNHLY and CDR2 is FYNNEI in the germline V gene. CDR3: CASSGQGARQPQHF. In DNA form, the CDR3 reads TGTGCCAGCAGTGGACAGGGGGCGAGACAGCCCCAGCATTTT.

The genes are TRBV7-9 and TRBJ2-1; D might be TRBD2 (6 bases). CDR3 length equals 14 residues. Trimming took off 6 bases at V and 7 bases at J, with 16 bases between the two ends. Germline loops: CDR1 SEHNR, CDR2 FQNEAQ (reference sequence). The CDR3 sequence is CASRLTHAGNEQFF. The CDR3 DNA reads TGTGCCAGCAGGTTGACACATGCGGGGAATGAGCAGTTCTTC.